Below are 32 T cell receptor beta chains sequenced from a single sample in a study of blood T cell repertoires in COVID-19. TCRdb's copy holds only in-frame clones and misses some; the assay was immunoSEQ multiplex PCR. The table lists about 130,000 clones, roughly four fifths of them singletons. The sample was peripheral blood. These receptors came from a man aged 35 to 55 with active or convalescent COVID-19.

The rearrangement uses TRBV7-6 and TRBJ2-1; 9 bases map to TRBD2. CDR1 is SGHVS, CDR2 FNYEAQ, per germline. The length of the CDR3 is 17 residues. The V and J ends lost 0 bases and 2 bases, in that order; junction bases with no gene match: 5. CDR3 protein: CASSLARAGGPYNEQFF. CDR3 sequence (DNA): TGTGCCAGCAGCTTAGCGAGGGCGGGGGGGCCCTACAATGAGCAGTTCTTC.

This chain uses TRBV6-5 with TRBJ2-1, with 10 bases aligning to TRBD2. V dropped 6 bases and J dropped 3; count of bases not matched to a gene: 5. CDR1 and CDR2 from the germline V gene are MNHEY and SVGAGI. This CDR3 is built from 15 residues. CDR3 coding DNA: TGTGCCAGCAGAGCCGGGACTAGCGACTACAATGAGCAGTTCTTC. Its translation: CASRAGTSDYNEQFF.

The chain is built from TRBV28 and TRBJ1-5; weak D call: TRBD1 (6 bases). Germline-derived CDR1 and CDR2 are MDHEN and SYDVKM. The CDR3 is made up of 17 amino acids. The V gene lost 3 bases and the J gene lost 2 bases, with 17 bases spanning the gap. CDR3 sequence (DNA): TGTGCCAGCAGTTTCTCCCGGGGGGGCAAGGGCAATCAGCCCCAGCATTTT. Amino acid sequence: CASSFSRGGKGNQPQHF. Based on the CDR3 plus reference TRBV28 and TRBJ1-5, the full variable domain is DVKVTQSSRYLVKRTGEKVFLECVQDMDHENMFWYRQDPGLGLRLIYFSYDVKMKEKGDIPEGYSVSREKKERFSLILESASTNQTSMYLCASSFSRGGKGNQPQHFGDGTRLSIL.

This chain connects TRBV18 to TRBJ1-2; D gene ambiguous. The CDR3 runs to 12 residues. Looked up from germline, CDR1 is KGHSH and CDR2 is LQKENI. V dropped 2 bases and J dropped 14 bases, with 15 bases sitting between them. The CDR3 region has the DNA TGTGCCAGCTCACCAAAAGAGGCAGACCCAACCTTC. Translation: CASSPKEADPTF.

The gene calls are TRBV7-9 and TRBJ1-2; D call uncertain. This CDR3 spans 15 amino acids. With 3 bases removed from V and 4 bases from J, the gap between germline ends came to 15 bases. CDR1 is SEHNR and CDR2 is FQNEAQ in the germline V gene (reference sequence). CDR3: CASSLVREPGYGYTF. As DNA, the CDR3 is TGTGCCAGCAGCTTGGTCCGGGAACCAGGCTATGGCTACACCTTC.

The CDR3 DNA sequence: TGTGCCAGCAGTTCACAGGGTGCTAATGAAAAACTGTTTTTT. It encodes CASSSQGANEKLFF. The chain combines TRBV2 with TRBJ1-4, with D tentatively TRBD1 (6 bases). The germline V and J ends were trimmed by 5 bases and 3 bases, with 10 bases remaining between them. CDR1 and CDR2 from the germline V gene are SNHLY and FYNNEI. This CDR3 contains 14 residues.

About this clone: The same CDR3 can be traced to other DNA sequences in this sample. The rearrangement uses TRBV7-9 and TRBJ2-7, with a possible D match to TRBD1 (6 bases). The germline CDR1 and CDR2 sequences are SEHNR and FQNEAQ (reference sequence). Trimming removed 5 bases from V and 2 bases from J, with 13 bases in between. The CDR3 consists of 14 residues. DNA of the CDR3: TGTGCCAGCAGCCCGCAACAGGGACCCTACGAGCAGTACTTC. It specifies CASSPQQGPYEQYF.

The count of this clone is one. The chain recombines TRBV14 with TRBJ2-7; 9 bases line up with TRBD1. Germline values: CDR1 SGHDN, CDR2 FVKESK. This CDR3 is built from 16 residues. Trimming removed 1 base from V and 1 base from J; junction bases left unmatched: 5. The CDR3 region has the DNA TGTGCCAGCAGCCAAGGAGGACAGGGGAGGTCCTACGAGCAGTACTTC. This gives the protein CASSQGGQGRSYEQYF.

The J gene is TRBJ1-1, the V gene TRBV7-3, with 7 bases lining up with TRBD1. CDR1 and CDR2 from the germline V gene are SGHTA and FQGTGA. The V gene end was trimmed by 5 bases and the J gene end by 2 bases; junction bases not matched to a gene: 2. The CDR3 is 13 amino acids. The CDR3 sequence: CASSGQVNTEAFF. CDR3 coding DNA: TGTGCCAGCAGCGGACAGGTAAACACTGAAGCTTTCTTT.

The chain employs TRBV29-1 and TRBJ1-2; TRBD1 matches at 10 bases. The CDR3 loop spans 14 amino acids. Germline V CDR1 and CDR2: SQVTM, ANQGSEA. Trimming cost V 1 base and J 4 bases; bases outside gene matches: 3. CDR3 sequence: CSVEVDRGSYGYTF. In DNA form, the CDR3 reads TGCAGCGTTGAAGTGGACAGGGGGTCCTATGGCTACACCTTC.

The chain uses TRBV9 and TRBJ2-1; 8 bases match TRBD2. The CDR3 covers 15 residues. Germline assignment: CDR1 SGDLS and CDR2 YYNGEE. The V gene end was trimmed by 0 bases and the J gene end by 5 bases; junction bases not matched to a gene: 4. Here the CDR3 reads CASSVAASGHNEQFF. DNA of the CDR3: TGTGCCAGCAGCGTAGCGGCTAGCGGGCACAATGAGCAGTTCTTC.

The chain joins TRBV6-2 or TRBV6-3 to TRBJ2-5; weak D call: TRBD2 (6 bases). Per germline, CDR1 MNHEY and CDR2 SVGEGT. The CDR3 has 18 amino acids. V was trimmed by 4 bases and J by 7 bases, leaving 28 bases between them. The CDR3 sequence: CASSFNRASAQEGWTQYF. The CDR3 DNA sequence: TGTGCCAGCAGTTTCAACCGGGCTAGCGCCCAGGAGGGGTGGACCCAGTACTTC.

The V call is TRBV30, the J call TRBJ1-1; D gene unclear. Germline loops: CDR1 GTSNPN, CDR2 SVGIG (reference sequence). The CDR3 has 15 residues. Trimming shortened V by 4 bases and J by 7 bases, and 22 bases separated the two germline ends. CDR3 nucleotide sequence: TGTGCCTGGAAAAAGATCGCGGCAGGACGGGATGAAGCTTTCTTT. Amino acids: CAWKKIAAGRDEAFF.

The J gene is TRBJ1-2, the V gene TRBV3-1 (or the pseudogene TRBV3-2); 7 positions match TRBD1. The trim removed 4 bases at V and 2 bases at J, leaving 7 bases unmatched. The length of the CDR3 is 15 residues. Germline CDR1 reads LGHDT; CDR2 reads YNNKEL (reference sequence). The chain's CDR3 is CASSLGQPPNYGYTF. For the CDR3, the DNA is TGTGCCAGCAGCCTGGGACAGCCCCCAAACTATGGCTACACCTTC.

Ten or more counts support this clone. V is TRBV10-3 and J is TRBJ1-3; 9 bases are shared with TRBD1. The germline gives CDR1 ENHRY, CDR2 SYGVKD. The junction had 8 bases not matched to a gene; V was cut back by 5 bases and J by 3 bases. CDR3 length: 16 residues. CDR3 DNA: TGTGCCATCAGTCCTAAGACAGGGGGGAATGGAAACACCATATATTTT. Protein: CAISPKTGGNGNTIYF.

The CDR3 region is CASSPGLAGGPEQFF. The CDR3 DNA follows: TGTGCCAGCAGCCCCGGACTAGCGGGGGGGCCTGAGCAGTTCTTC. The chain uses TRBV7-2 and TRBJ2-1, with 15 bases aligning to TRBD2. Trimming removed 5 bases from V and 9 bases from J; junction bases left unmatched: 5. The CDR3 runs to 15 residues. Germline loops: CDR1 SGHTA, CDR2 FQGNSA.

The rearrangement joins TRBV5-1 to TRBJ1-1, with 10 bases matching TRBD1. V shed 0 bases, J shed 5 bases, and the junction held 10 bases outside the gene matches. CDR3 length equals 17 residues. Germline V gene sequence: CDR1 SGHRS, CDR2 YFSETQ. The CDR3: CASSLAVTGGAGTEAFF. The CDR3 coding sequence is TGCGCCAGCAGCTTGGCCGTGACAGGGGGCGCCGGGACTGAAGCTTTCTTT.

This chain connects TRBV12-5 to TRBJ2-5, with D possibly being TRBD1 (6 bases). Between the trimmed V and J ends, which lost 2 bases and 2 bases, there was a span of 12 bases. Germline CDR1 is LGHNT and CDR2 is FRNRAP. CDR3 length equals 15 residues. The CDR3 spells CASGLTWTAQETQYF. As DNA, the CDR3 is TGTGCTAGTGGTTTGACCTGGACAGCACAAGAGACCCAGTACTTC.

V usage is TRBV6-2 or TRBV6-3 and J usage is TRBJ2-2, with 13 bases fitting TRBD2. From germline, CDR1 is MNHEY and CDR2 SVGEGT. Losses at the gene ends were 2 bases for V and 6 bases for J; bases not matched to a gene: 3. This CDR3 is 16 amino acids long. In nucleotides, the CDR3 is TGTGCCAGCAGTTACCGGACTAGCGGGGGACCCGGGGAGCTGTTTTTT. The encoded protein is CASSYRTSGGPGELFF.

The CDR3 DNA is TGTGCCATCATGGGCAGAGAGGGCACTGAAGCTTTCTTT. Amino acids: CAIMGREGTEAFF. The V gene is TRBV10-3, the J gene TRBJ1-1; D not resolved. Germline V gene data show CDR1 as ENHRY and CDR2 as SYGVKD. V gave up 7 bases and J gave up 4 bases, with 13 bases separating them. This CDR3 region has 13 residues.

The chain recombines TRBV12-5 with TRBJ1-6; 10 bases match TRBD1. The germline V gene has CDR1 LGHNT and CDR2 FRNRAP. The junction had 7 bases not matched to a gene; V was cut back by 1 base and J by 10 bases. The CDR3 sequence is 16 residues long. This CDR3 reads CASGLGTGGTWSPLHF. CDR3 DNA sequence: TGTGCTAGTGGTTTGGGGACAGGGGGGACGTGGTCACCCCTCCACTTT.

V is TRBV7-3 and J is TRBJ1-6; 8 positions match TRBD1. Germline V gene data show CDR1 as SGHTA and CDR2 as FQGTGA. V dropped 4 bases and J dropped 7; count of bases not matched to a gene: 3. This CDR3 is 14 amino acids long. The CDR3 nucleotides are TGTGCCAGCAGCTCGGGACAGGCAAATTCACCCCTCCACTTT. This gives the protein CASSSGQANSPLHF.

This sequence joins TRBV6-5 and TRBJ2-7; the match to TRBD1 covers 7 bases. The CDR3 spans 16 residues. J lost 0 bases, V lost 0 bases, and 5 bases had no gene match. Germline CDR1 and CDR2: MNHEY and SVGAGI. The CDR3 sequence is CASSYSAGTASYEQYF. CDR3 coding DNA: TGTGCCAGCAGTTACTCTGCCGGGACAGCCTCCTACGAGCAGTACTTC.

The gene calls are TRBV12-3 or TRBV12-4 and TRBJ1-2; D is uncertain. The V end was cut by 0 bases, the J end by 4 bases, with 6 bases between. This CDR3 has 13 amino acids. CDR3 sequence (DNA): TGTGCCAGCAGTTTAGCGGCAGGCTATGGCTACACCTTC. This gives the protein CASSLAAGYGYTF.

A note on this clone: Other DNA sequences in the same sample also yield this CDR3. This chain uses TRBV24-1 with TRBJ2-1; TRBD1 matches at 8 bases. CDR1 KGHDR and CDR2 SFDVKD come from the germline V gene. The CDR3 has 16 residues. The trim removed 2 bases at V and 0 bases at J, leaving 2 bases unmatched. The CDR3 protein is CATSDSTGGSYNEQFF. As DNA, the CDR3 is TGTGCCACCAGTGATTCTACAGGGGGCTCCTACAATGAGCAGTTCTTC.

The DNA of the CDR3 is TGCGCCAGCAGCGCGGTTGGACTAGCGACCCACAATGAGCAGTTCTTC. Protein sequence: CASSAVGLATHNEQFF. The chain uses TRBV5-1 and TRBJ2-1; 9 bases agree with TRBD2. V gave up 4 bases and J gave up 5 bases; unmatched junction bases: 10. The CDR3 is 16 amino acids. Germline V gene sequence: CDR1 SGHRS, CDR2 YFSETQ.

The chain combines TRBV9 with TRBJ2-7, with TRBD2 matching 8 bases. V was pared by 0 bases and J by 1 base, with 12 bases of the junction left unmatched. Germline V gene sequence: CDR1 SGDLS, CDR2 YYNGEE. This CDR3 comprises 18 residues. CDR3 DNA: TGTGCCAGCAGCGTAGTGGAGCGGGGGCCTAAACATTCCTACGAGCAGTACTTC. The encoded protein is CASSVVERGPKHSYEQYF.

In this sample, this clone turned up a few times. The V call is TRBV10-3, the J call TRBJ1-1, with 7 bases fitting TRBD1. CDR1 is ENHRY and CDR2 is SYGVKD in the germline V gene. This CDR3 is built from 14 residues. Germline trimming cut 2 bases from V and 10 bases from J; bases unmatched to any gene: 10. CDR3 protein: CAISEGVQGNGAFF. DNA for the CDR3: TGTGCCATCAGTGAGGGTGTACAGGGGAATGGAGCTTTCTTT.

V gene TRBV3-1 (or the pseudogene TRBV3-2) combines with J gene TRBJ1-5; perhaps TRBD1 as D (5 bases). CDR3 length: 17 amino acids. Germline V gene sequence: CDR1 LGHDT, CDR2 YNNKEL (reference sequence). Trimming removed 0 bases from V and 4 bases from J, with 16 bases in between. The CDR3 region has the DNA TGTGCCAGCAGCCAAGAAGGGAAGGGGCGCAGGAATCAGCCCCAGCATTTT. This translates into CASSQEGKGRRNQPQHF.

This clone was counted a few times. The chain uses TRBV30 and TRBJ1-4; no clear D gene. CDR3 length: 14 amino acids. Germline V gene sequence: CDR1 GTSNPN, CDR2 SVGIG (reference sequence). The V gene lost 0 bases and the J gene lost 6 bases, with 11 bases spanning the gap. In nucleotides, the CDR3 is TGTGCCTGGAGTGTTGGTAGTAAATATGAAAAACTGTTTTTT. It codes for CAWSVGSKYEKLFF.

The chain recombines TRBV9 with TRBJ2-6; the match to TRBD1 covers 11 bases. In germline, CDR1 is SGDLS, CDR2 YYNGEE. V was clipped by 3 bases and J by 2 bases; unmatched bases: 10. The CDR3 totals 19 residues. The CDR3 nucleotides are TGTGCCAGCAGCGATCGGACAGGGGGCGCTGAGACTGGGGCCAACGTCCTGACTTTC. It is translated as CASSDRTGGAETGANVLTF.

The sample holds a few counts of this clone. The chain links TRBV6-5 to TRBJ1-5; D possibly corresponds to TRBD1 (5 bases). CDR3 size: 13 residues. Trimming pared 10 bases from V and 4 bases from J, leaving 14 bases between. From germline, CDR1 is MNHEY and CDR2 SVGAGI. This CDR3 reads CATVRDPNQPQHF. As DNA, the CDR3 is TGTGCCACCGTGCGGGACCCAAATCAGCCCCAGCATTTT.